A single sample is the source of the 19 T cell receptor beta chains below, sequenced in a study of cytomegalovirus exposure and HLA in healthy donors. PCR involved 60 Vbeta and 13 Jbeta primers. Assay used: immunoSEQ multiplex PCR; TCRdb lists only in-frame clones, some missing. The sample gives 160,000 or so clones, 75% to 85% of which show up once; about 4.7% is in the top ten. Specimen: PBMCs. These receptors all stem from a man aged 30-40 years in good health and CMV-seronegative.

This clone has a single count. The chain combines TRBV5-1 with TRBJ2-1; 7 positions agree with TRBD2. The CDR3 totals 15 residues. Germline V gene data show CDR1 as SGHRS and CDR2 as YFSETQ. V gave up 3 bases and J gave up 0 bases; unmatched junction bases: 3. Written as DNA, the CDR3 is TGCGCCAGCAGCTCAGCGGGAACCTCCTACAATGAGCAGTTCTTC. It specifies CASSSAGTSYNEQFF. Variable domain in full (rest from reference TRBV5-1 and TRBJ2-1): KAGVTQTPRYLIKTRGQQVTLSCSPISGHRSVSWYQQTPGQGLQFLFEYFSETQRNKGNFPGRFSGRQFSNSRSEMNVSTLELGDSALYLCASSSAGTSYNEQFFGPGTRLTVL.

The rearrangement uses TRBV19 and TRBJ1-6, with a tentative D call TRBD1 (6 bases). Germline CDR1 LNHDA, CDR2 SQIVND (reference sequence). Trimming cost V 5 bases and J 4 bases, with 12 bases left between them. The CDR3 has 15 amino acids. The CDR3 coding sequence is TGTGCCAGTAGTCCACGACAGGATTATAATTCACCCCTCCACTTT. Translating gives CASSPRQDYNSPLHF. Drawing the rest from reference TRBV19 and TRBJ1-6, the complete variable domain is DGGITQSPKYLFRKEGQNVTLSCEQNLNHDAMYWYRQDPGQGLRLIYYSQIVNDFQKGDIAEGYSVSREKKESFPLTVTSAQKNPTAFYLCASSPRQDYNSPLHFGNGTRLTVT.

The J gene is TRBJ2-7, the V gene TRBV28; 7 bases fit TRBD2. With V trimmed by 2 bases and J by 1 base, 8 bases remained unmatched. This CDR3 has 16 residues. Germline V gene sequence: CDR1 MDHEN, CDR2 SYDVKM. CDR3 coding DNA: TGTGCCAGCAGTTTAAGGGTGGCTAGCGGATCCTACGAGCAGTACTTC. Protein sequence: CASSLRVASGSYEQYF.

V usage is TRBV14 and J usage is TRBJ1-4; possibly TRBD1 for D (6 bases). Germline V gives CDR1 SGHDN, CDR2 FVKESK. The CDR3 spans 17 residues. Trimming pared 2 bases from V and 0 bases from J, leaving 13 bases between. The CDR3 DNA reads as TGTGCCAGCAGCCAAACAGGGCCCCGTGCAACTAATGAAAAACTGTTTTTT. This codes for CASSQTGPRATNEKLFF.

The chain links TRBV9 to TRBJ2-7, with 9 nucleotides matching TRBD2. The germline CDR1 and CDR2 sequences are SGDLS and YYNGEE. The ends lost 2 bases at V and 6 bases at J; junction bases unmatched: 3. The CDR3 consists of 13 residues. CDR3 amino acids: CASSVDSGGEQYF. Here the CDR3 DNA reads TGTGCCAGCAGCGTCGATAGCGGGGGCGAGCAGTACTTC.

This sequence joins TRBV5-4 and TRBJ2-7; D possibly corresponds to TRBD2 (6 bases). This CDR3 is 15 amino acids long. Germline V gene sequence: CDR1 SGHNT, CDR2 YYREEE (reference sequence). The V and J ends lost 4 bases and 5 bases respectively, with 19 bases between them. The CDR3 loop is CASSPIQRVAHEQYF. CDR3 sequence (DNA): TGTGCCAGCAGCCCAATCCAGCGGGTGGCCCACGAGCAGTACTTC.

The sample holds a few counts of this clone. This chain connects TRBV7-9 to TRBJ2-3; D perhaps matches TRBD1 (6 bases). Germline V gene data show CDR1 as SEHNR and CDR2 as FQNEAQ (reference sequence). The CDR3 contains 15 residues. The V end lost 0 bases, the J end lost 6 bases, and 13 bases lay between the germline ends. CDR3 DNA sequence: TGTGCCAGCAGCTTAGCAATGAACAGGGAGGATACGCAGTATTTT. Its protein is CASSLAMNREDTQYF.

Details on this clone: Germline and junction disagree at one end, which may indicate a read error. This chain connects TRBV5-1 to TRBJ2-1; tentatively, D is TRBD2 (6 bases). Germline V lookup: CDR1 SGHRS, CDR2 YFSETQ. The CDR3 covers 14 residues. CDR3 protein: CASSRWTTFNGQFF. CDR3 nucleotides: TGCGCCAGCTCTCGGTGGACTACCTTCAATGGGCAGTTCTTC.

This clone was observed once. The chain employs TRBV29-1 and TRBJ1-2; the D gene is possibly TRBD1 (5 bases). V was shortened by 4 bases and J by 1 base, with 10 bases between the two germline ends. The CDR3 consists of 13 residues. Germline lookup yields CDR1 SQVTM and CDR2 ANQGSEA. CDR3 residues: CSVGQILNYGYTF. The CDR3 DNA follows: TGCAGCGTTGGACAGATCCTTAACTATGGCTACACCTTC. The whole variable domain, filled in from reference TRBV29-1 and TRBJ1-2, reads SAVISQKPSRDICQRGTSLTIQCQVDSQVTMMFWYRQQPGQSLTLIATANQGSEATYESGFVIDKFPISRPNLTFSTLTVSNMSPEDSSIYLCSVGQILNYGYTFGSGTRLTVV.

J is TRBJ1-1 and V is TRBV5-6, with D hard to call. CDR3 length: 14 residues. V was pared by 1 base and J by 1 base, with 8 bases between. Germline V lookup: CDR1 SGHDT, CDR2 YYEEEE. The CDR3 here is CASSLTVKNTEAFF. The CDR3 DNA is TGTGCCAGCAGCTTGACAGTTAAGAACACTGAAGCTTTCTTT.

The V gene is TRBV29-1, the J gene TRBJ1-4; 9 bases agree with TRBD1. The CDR3 loop spans 15 amino acids. CDR1 is SQVTM and CDR2 is ANQGSEA in the germline V gene. V shed 7 bases, J shed 3 bases, and the junction held 9 bases outside the gene matches. DNA for the CDR3: TGCAGCGCCCAACAGGGGGCGAAGTCTAATGAAAAACTGTTTTTT. Amino acids: CSAQQGAKSNEKLFF.

The chain combines TRBV11-2 with TRBJ1-1; D uncertain. The CDR3 runs 12 residues. Germline CDR1 SGHAT, CDR2 FQNNGV. V dropped 5 bases and J dropped 4 bases, with 8 bases sitting between them. For the CDR3, the DNA is TGTGCCAGCAGCCACGAGGCCACTGAAGCTTTCTTT. This encodes CASSHEATEAFF.

This clone was seen more than once but under ten times. V usage is TRBV5-4 and J usage is TRBJ1-1; D is ambiguous. Germline CDR1 and CDR2: SGHNT and YYREEE (reference sequence). This CDR3 comprises 12 residues. V was shortened by 2 bases and J by 1 base, with 3 bases between the two germline ends. The CDR3 spells CASSFQNTEAFF. CDR3 DNA sequence: TGTGCCAGCAGCTTTCAGAACACTGAAGCTTTCTTT.

In its sample, this clone was seen once. The chain recombines TRBV7-2 with TRBJ2-2; 10 bases map to TRBD2. Germline V gives CDR1 SGHTA, CDR2 FQGNSA. This CDR3 comprises 16 residues. Unmatched junction bases numbered 7, after V lost 5 bases and J lost 4 bases. The CDR3 sequence: CASSPGGTSATGELFF. The CDR3, as DNA: TGTGCCAGCAGCCCTGGTGGGACTAGCGCCACCGGGGAGCTGTTTTTT.

This chain joins TRBV5-5 and TRBJ2-1, with TRBD2 as a possible D gene (5 bases). V dropped 5 bases and J dropped 0 bases, with 9 bases sitting between them. CDR3 length: 14 amino acids. The V gene's germline CDR1 is SGHKS and CDR2 YYEKEE (reference sequence). The CDR3 DNA reads TGTGCCAGCAGTCAGGACTCCTCCTACAATGAGCAGTTCTTC. As protein: CASSQDSSYNEQFF. Full variable domain (missing parts from reference TRBV5-5 and TRBJ2-1): DAGVTQSPTHLIKTRGQQVTLRCSPISGHKSVSWYQQVLGQGPQFIFQYYEKEERGRGNFPDRFSARQFPNYSSELNVNALLLGDSALYLCASSQDSSYNEQFFGPGTRLTVL.

V is TRBV7-8 and J is TRBJ2-2; D unresolved. Looked up from germline, CDR1 is SGHVS and CDR2 is FQNEAQ. Trimming pared 9 bases from V and 1 base from J, leaving 12 bases between. The CDR3 sequence is 14 residues long. Here the CDR3 reads CASNPQRNTGELFF. CDR3 DNA: TGTGCCAGTAACCCCCAGCGGAACACCGGGGAGCTGTTTTTT.

This clone is a singleton in its sample. V gene TRBV7-9 combines with J gene TRBJ2-7, with unresolved D. The CDR3 contains 19 residues. The V gene lost 1 base and the J gene lost 2 bases, with 24 bases spanning the gap. Germline CDR1 is SEHNR and CDR2 is FQNEAQ (reference sequence). The CDR3 here is CASSLVAPQGAGPTYEQYF. DNA of the CDR3: TGTGCCAGCAGCTTAGTTGCGCCACAAGGAGCCGGTCCTACCTACGAGCAGTACTTC. The variable domain in full, completed from reference TRBV7-9 and TRBJ2-7, reads DTGVSQNPRHKITKRGQNVTFRCDPISEHNRLYWYRQTLGQGPEFLTYFQNEAQLEKSRLLSDRFSAERPKGSFSTLEIQRTEQGDSAMYLCASSLVAPQGAGPTYEQYFGPGTRLTVT.

The genes are TRBV7-2 and TRBJ2-1; 12 bases map to TRBD2. The V segment lost 7 bases and the J segment 15 bases; nucleotides outside the gene matches: 13. Germline CDR1 and CDR2: SGHTA and FQGNSA. The CDR3 covers 14 residues. The CDR3 DNA reads TGTGCCAGCACCTTCTCGGCTAGCGGGAGGGTGGGGTTCTTC. Encoded protein: CASTFSASGRVGFF. The full variable domain, with the rest looked up from reference TRBV7-2 and TRBJ2-1, is GAGVSQSPSNKVTEKGKDVELRCDPISGHTALYWYRQSLGQGLEFLIYFQGNSAPDKSGLPSDRFSAERTGGSVSTLTIQRTQQEDSAVYLCASTFSASGRVGFFGPGTRLTVL.

This chain uses TRBV7-6 with TRBJ1-3; D is undetermined. The CDR3 runs to 15 residues. Germline CDR1 is SGHVS and CDR2 is FNYEAQ. The V and J ends lost 5 bases and 4 bases respectively, with 15 bases between them. As DNA, the CDR3 is TGTGCCAGCAGCACTACAAATGCGGTAGGAAACACCATATATTTT. Residues: CASSTTNAVGNTIYF. Combining the CDR3 with reference TRBV7-6 and TRBJ1-3 gives the whole variable domain GAGVSQSPRYKVTKRGQDVALRCDPISGHVSLYWYRQALGQGPEFLTYFNYEAQQDKSGLPNDRFSAERPEGSISTLTIQRTEQRDSAMYRCASSTTNAVGNTIYFGEGSWLTVV.